A selection of T cell receptor beta chains follows, all from one sample in a study of cytomegalovirus exposure and HLA in healthy donors. Sequenced by immunoSEQ multiplex PCR; TCRdb stores in-frame clones only, minus some. The table lists some 150,000 clones, with around 0.79% in the top ten. The sequenced sample consisted of PBMCs. The source of these receptors is a woman aged 18-29 years in good health and CMV-seropositive. Each CDR3 is given with its conserved first and last residue. Fields, in order: V gene, J gene, D gene, CDR3 protein, CDR3 DNA. A D gene is named only where the DNA matches it firmly.

v_gene: TRBV9
j_gene: TRBJ1-1
d_gene: -
CDR3aa: CASQRGTEAFF
CDR3nt: TGTGCCAGCCAACGGGGCACTGAAGCTTTCTTT

v_gene: TRBV7-9
j_gene: TRBJ1-5
d_gene: TRBD1
CDR3aa: CASSLWRSGTGVNQPQHF
CDR3nt: TGTGCCAGCAGCTTATGGCGGTCGGGGACAGGGGTCAATCAGCCCCAGCATTTT

v_gene: TRBV9
j_gene: TRBJ1-6
d_gene: -
CDR3aa: CASSVEGGQMGSPLHF
CDR3nt: TGTGCCAGCAGCGTAGAGGGGGGGCAGATGGGTTCACCCCTCCACTTT

v_gene: TRBV4-2
j_gene: TRBJ2-1
d_gene: TRBD1
CDR3aa: CASSQAGGTYNEQFF
CDR3nt: TGTGCCAGCAGCCAAGCAGGGGGCACCTACAATGAGCAGTTCTTC

v_gene: TRBV25-1
j_gene: TRBJ2-7
d_gene: TRBD1
CDR3aa: CASQGQGSHEQYF
CDR3nt: TGTGCCAGCCAGGGACAGGGGAGCCACGAGCAGTACTTC

v_gene: TRBV18
j_gene: TRBJ1-1
d_gene: -
CDR3aa: CASSPGGGGWSEAFF
CDR3nt: TGTGCCAGCTCACCGGGCGGGGGAGGATGGTCTGAAGCTTTCTTT

v_gene: TRBV18
j_gene: TRBJ1-6
d_gene: TRBD1
CDR3aa: CASSATGESPLHF
CDR3nt: TGTGCCAGCTCAGCGACAGGGGAATCACCCCTCCACTTT

v_gene: TRBV4-2
j_gene: TRBJ1-1
d_gene: -
CDR3aa: CASSTGVTFEAFF
CDR3nt: TGTGCCAGCAGCACGGGAGTAACTTTTGAAGCTTTCTTT

v_gene: TRBV6-5
j_gene: TRBJ2-7
d_gene: TRBD1
CDR3aa: CASSRDRGYEQYF
CDR3nt: TGTGCCAGCAGTCGGGACAGGGGATACGAGCAGTACTTC

v_gene: TRBV7-2
j_gene: TRBJ1-1
d_gene: -
CDR3aa: CASSRPITGMNTEAFF
CDR3nt: TGTGCCAGCAGCCGGCCAATTACAGGCATGAACACTGAAGCTTTCTTT

v_gene: TRBV2
j_gene: TRBJ2-2
d_gene: -
CDR3aa: CASMRFSTGELFF
CDR3nt: TGTGCCAGCATGAGGTTCAGCACCGGGGAGCTGTTTTTT